This record looks at one TCR beta chain sequence and its context. The antigen is undetermined. Combining a sample-barcoded 5' primer with a J-beta primer mix, a second PCR ran for roughly 7 to 11 cycles. At least 2.5 million CDR3-containing paired-end reads were obtained per sample. TCRdb re-called the 5' RACE reads through MiXCR, storing one row per CDR3 protein. The sample records about 1.4 million distinct CDR3 sequences, approximately 59% being singletons. This sample was taken from a study of blood T cells in healthy people across ages. General study results and limits: Across samples, TCR beta diversity tracked strongly with naive T cell percentage. Diversity of TCR beta per million T cells declined in a roughly linear way with age. Shifts in expanded clonotypes may have been confounded by donor CMV status, which was unknown.

The CDR3 has 11 amino acids. V dropped 8 bases and J dropped 13; count of bases not matched to a gene: 8. Germline V CDR1 and CDR2: WSHSY, SAAADI. The specimen sequenced was blood. V usage is TRBV10-2 and J usage is TRBJ2-4, with TRBD1 matching 7 bases. This clonotype was obtained from a man between 18 and 35 years old in good health. The CDR3 DNA reads TGCGCCAGCGAAACAGGGGAAGAGCAGTACTTC. It specifies CASETGEEQYF.